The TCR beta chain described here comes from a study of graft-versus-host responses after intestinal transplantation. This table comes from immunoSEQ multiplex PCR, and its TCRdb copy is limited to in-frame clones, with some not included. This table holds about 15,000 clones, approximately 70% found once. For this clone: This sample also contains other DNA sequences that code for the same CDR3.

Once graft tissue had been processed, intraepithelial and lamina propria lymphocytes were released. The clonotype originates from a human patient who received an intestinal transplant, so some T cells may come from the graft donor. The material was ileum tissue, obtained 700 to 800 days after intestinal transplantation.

This CDR3 is CASSLIFGDSTDTQYF. The DNA for the CDR3 is TGCGCCAGCAGCTTGATCTTTGGTGATAGCACAGATACGCAGTATTTT. J is TRBJ2-3 and V is TRBV5-1; D remains unclear. The CDR3 totals 16 residues. Germline V gene sequence: CDR1 SGHRS, CDR2 YFSETQ. The germline V and J ends were trimmed by 1 base and 0 bases, with 12 bases remaining between them.